This T cell receptor beta chain was identified in a study of T cells in Graves' hyperthyroidism and ophthalmopathy. Findings and caveats of the study: The model forecast ophthalmopathy, anticipating it by a median about six months before onset. Among thyroid clonotypes expanded above 0.001, most also appeared in blood.

Ophthalmopathy patients all had a Clinical Activity Score of at least 3, a NOSPECS grade of at least 4 and disease under 3 months old. It was approximately 9.7 ml of fresh peripheral blood that supplied the PBMCs. This clonotype was picked up one time. Its antigen remains unknown. RNA transcripts served as the template for amplifying TCR beta CDR3 regions. HTBI primers drove first-round RT-PCR of the TCR CDR3. One entry per CDR3 protein results from TCRdb running MiXCR on the multiplex PCR reads. The table shows roughly 380,000 distinct CDR3 sequences, with 15% to 20% occurring only once. The V gene's germline CDR1 is SGDLS and CDR2 YYNGEE. With 3 bases removed from V and 3 bases from J, the gap between germline ends came to 15 bases. This CDR3 comprises 15 residues.

Source material: blood. The genes are TRBV9 and TRBJ2-5; D is possibly TRBD2 (6 bases). The receptor's source is a middle-aged woman with Graves' ophthalmopathy. CDR3: CASSGGFGGKETQYF. Written as DNA, the CDR3 is TGTGCCAGCAGCGGGGGGTTCGGAGGGAAAGAGACCCAGTACTTC.